This passage covers 16 T cell receptor beta chains from one sample sequenced in a study of T-cell reconstitution after alpha-beta-depleted transplantation in children. Unique molecular identifiers were used to barcode this TCRbeta library. TCRdb passed the PCR reads through MiXCR, listing each CDR3 protein once. Of 490,000 or so distinct CDR3 sequences in the sample, approximately 12% were seen once. Sequenced here: PBMCs from the stem cell graft donor, sampled from the stem cell graft. The receptor source for this set is a human donor who donated a stem cell graft to a child with combined immunodeficiency.

This clonotype was seen repeatedly, ten times or more. The chain joins TRBV15 to TRBJ2-7; D perhaps matches TRBD1 (5 bases). Trimming pared 1 base from V and 7 bases from J, leaving 11 bases between. This CDR3 spans 13 amino acids. The V gene's germline CDR1 is LNHNV and CDR2 YYDKDF (reference sequence). CDR3 sequence: CATSRGNNREQYF. The CDR3 DNA reads TGTGCCACCAGCAGAGGAAACAACAGGGAGCAGTACTTC.

This chain joins TRBV21-1 and TRBJ1-4. TRBV21-1 is an annotated pseudogene. The CDR3 contains 14 residues. The CDR3, as DNA: TGTGCCAGCAGACAGGGCGCTCCTAATGAAAAACTGTTTTTT. Its protein is CASRQGAPNEKLFF.

This clonotype appeared many times. This chain connects TRBV29-1 to TRBJ2-3, with a possible D match to TRBD1 (5 bases). The length of the CDR3 is 14 residues. Trimming shortened V by 7 bases and J by 0 bases, and 14 bases separated the two germline ends. CDR1 and CDR2 (germline): SQVTM, ANQGSEA. CDR3 sequence: CSARRGTSTDTQYF. DNA for the CDR3: TGCAGCGCGCGAAGGGGCACTAGCACAGATACGCAGTATTTT.

This clonotype was detected a few times. The chain has TRBV12-3 or TRBV12-4 and TRBJ2-3; 7 nucleotides align to TRBD1. The ends lost 6 bases at V and 2 bases at J; junction bases unmatched: 8. This CDR3 is built from 15 residues. For the CDR3, the DNA is TGTGCCAGCAGCCAAGACAGGGTAGACACAGATACGCAGTATTTT. Translating gives CASSQDRVDTDTQYF.

This clonotype showed up many times. The chain is built from TRBV10-3 and TRBJ2-7; TRBD2 agrees at 11 bases. CDR3 size: 15 residues. Germline values: CDR1 ENHRY, CDR2 SYGVKD. The trim removed 4 bases at V and 7 bases at J, leaving 9 bases unmatched. The CDR3: CAISVLAGGAGEQYF. The DNA of the CDR3 is TGTGCCATCAGTGTTCTAGCGGGAGGCGCTGGTGAGCAGTACTTC.

J is TRBJ2-5 and V is TRBV29-1; 7 bases align to TRBD2. J gave up 2 bases and V 3 bases, and 9 bases lay outside the gene matches. Germline CDR1 SQVTM, CDR2 ANQGSEA. CDR3 length: 15 amino acids. As DNA, the CDR3 is TGCAGCGTTGAGGGGGAGGGTTCGAGGCAAGAGACCCAGTACTTC. Translation gives CSVEGEGSRQETQYF. Filled out from reference TRBV29-1 and TRBJ2-5, the complete variable domain reads SAVISQKPSRDICQRGTSLTIQCQVDSQVTMMFWYRQQPGQSLTLIATANQGSEATYESGFVIDKFPISRPNLTFSTLTVSNMSPEDSSIYLCSVEGEGSRQETQYFGPGTRLLVL.

The rearrangement joins TRBV11-3 to TRBJ2-1, with D possibly called TRBD1 or TRBD2 (5 bases each). Germline CDR1 reads SGHNT; CDR2 reads YENEEA. The CDR3 length is 13 residues. The ends were cut back, 6 bases at V and 14 bases at J, with 20 bases in the middle. The CDR3 coding sequence is TGTGCCAGCAGGTTTCCCGGGACGGTGAGGGAGTTCTTC. Translating it yields CASRFPGTVREFF.

This clonotype was observed a handful of times. The CDR3 is CSASWGTSGGEETQYF. Here the CDR3 DNA reads TGCAGTGCTAGTTGGGGGACTAGCGGGGGGGAAGAGACCCAGTACTTC. The rearrangement links TRBV20-1 to TRBJ2-5, with 16 bases aligning to TRBD2. The CDR3 extends over 16 amino acids. Germline trimming cut 3 bases from V and 3 bases from J; bases unmatched to any gene: 4. Germline V gene sequence: CDR1 DFQATT, CDR2 SNEGSKA (reference sequence).

This clonotype was found a few times. The genes are TRBV4-3 and TRBJ2-5; 14 bases match TRBD2. The CDR3 contains 16 residues. Germline loops: CDR1 LGHNA, CDR2 YSLEER. Trimming cost V 4 bases and J 5 bases; bases outside gene matches: 6. The CDR3 is CASSPEGLAGVETQYF. CDR3 bases: TGCGCCAGCAGCCCTGAGGGACTAGCGGGAGTGGAGACCCAGTACTTC.

V is TRBV4-3 and J is TRBJ2-2; TRBD1 matches 10 bases. Germline CDR1 reads LGHNA; CDR2 reads YSLEER. This CDR3 contains 18 residues. The trim removed 0 bases at V and 3 bases at J, leaving 7 bases unmatched. The CDR3 is CASSQDMGTGAYTGELFF. In DNA form, the CDR3 reads TGCGCCAGCAGCCAAGATATGGGGACAGGGGCTTACACCGGGGAGCTGTTTTTT.

This clonotype was recorded many times. The V and J genes are TRBV10-3 and TRBJ2-2; D is possibly TRBD1 (6 bases). The CDR3 has 14 residues. Per the germline V gene, CDR1 is ENHRY and CDR2 is SYGVKD. Trimming shortened V by 2 bases and J by 5 bases, and 9 bases separated the two germline ends. CDR3 sequence: CAISENRETGELFF. CDR3 DNA sequence: TGTGCCATCAGTGAGAACAGGGAGACCGGGGAGCTGTTTTTT.

This clonotype was observed a handful of times. V gene TRBV4-3 combines with J gene TRBJ1-2; tentatively, D is TRBD1 (6 bases). The CDR3 totals 14 residues. CDR1 is LGHNA, CDR2 YSLEER, per germline. V gave up 3 bases and J gave up 2 bases, with 10 bases separating them. Here the CDR3 reads CASSHDTGNYGYTF. The CDR3 DNA is TGCGCCAGCAGCCACGATACAGGGAACTATGGCTACACCTTC.

The chain couples TRBV7-2 to TRBJ2-4; TRBD2 might be the D (5 bases). The CDR3 consists of 15 residues. With 5 bases removed from V and 0 bases from J, the gap between germline ends came to 11 bases. Looked up from germline, CDR1 is SGHTA and CDR2 is FQGNSA. The CDR3 coding sequence is TGTGCCAGCAGCACACTAGGGTTAGCCAAAAACATTCAGTACTTC. The encoded protein is CASSTLGLAKNIQYF.

This chain joins TRBV6-4 and TRBJ2-1, with D perhaps TRBD1 or TRBD2 (5 bases each). V was pared by 5 bases and J by 2 bases, with 13 bases between. CDR1 MRHNA and CDR2 SNTAGT come from the germline V gene. This CDR3 comprises 15 residues. The CDR3 DNA reads TGTGCCAGCAGTCTCGTCCGAGGGGCCTACAATGAGCAGTTCTTC. Translating gives CASSLVRGAYNEQFF.

The V gene is TRBV29-1, the J gene TRBJ2-7; the match to TRBD2 covers 9 bases. The CDR3 has 16 amino acids. Germline CDR1 is SQVTM and CDR2 is ANQGSEA. V dropped 0 bases and J dropped 2; count of bases not matched to a gene: 8. The CDR3 sequence: CSVEDRASGATYEQYF. CDR3 coding DNA: TGCAGCGTTGAAGATCGGGCTAGCGGGGCCACCTACGAGCAGTACTTC.

Concerning this clonotype: The junction differs from germline at one of its ends, possibly a read error. The rearrangement links TRBV6-5 to TRBJ2-7; the match to TRBD1 covers 10 bases. Germline V gene data show CDR1 as MNHEY and CDR2 as SVGAGI. This CDR3 comprises 15 residues. The CDR3 region has the DNA TGTGCCAGCAGTTACCAGACAGGGGGCCTCTACGAGCAGCACTTC. Translating gives CASSYQTGGLYEQHF.